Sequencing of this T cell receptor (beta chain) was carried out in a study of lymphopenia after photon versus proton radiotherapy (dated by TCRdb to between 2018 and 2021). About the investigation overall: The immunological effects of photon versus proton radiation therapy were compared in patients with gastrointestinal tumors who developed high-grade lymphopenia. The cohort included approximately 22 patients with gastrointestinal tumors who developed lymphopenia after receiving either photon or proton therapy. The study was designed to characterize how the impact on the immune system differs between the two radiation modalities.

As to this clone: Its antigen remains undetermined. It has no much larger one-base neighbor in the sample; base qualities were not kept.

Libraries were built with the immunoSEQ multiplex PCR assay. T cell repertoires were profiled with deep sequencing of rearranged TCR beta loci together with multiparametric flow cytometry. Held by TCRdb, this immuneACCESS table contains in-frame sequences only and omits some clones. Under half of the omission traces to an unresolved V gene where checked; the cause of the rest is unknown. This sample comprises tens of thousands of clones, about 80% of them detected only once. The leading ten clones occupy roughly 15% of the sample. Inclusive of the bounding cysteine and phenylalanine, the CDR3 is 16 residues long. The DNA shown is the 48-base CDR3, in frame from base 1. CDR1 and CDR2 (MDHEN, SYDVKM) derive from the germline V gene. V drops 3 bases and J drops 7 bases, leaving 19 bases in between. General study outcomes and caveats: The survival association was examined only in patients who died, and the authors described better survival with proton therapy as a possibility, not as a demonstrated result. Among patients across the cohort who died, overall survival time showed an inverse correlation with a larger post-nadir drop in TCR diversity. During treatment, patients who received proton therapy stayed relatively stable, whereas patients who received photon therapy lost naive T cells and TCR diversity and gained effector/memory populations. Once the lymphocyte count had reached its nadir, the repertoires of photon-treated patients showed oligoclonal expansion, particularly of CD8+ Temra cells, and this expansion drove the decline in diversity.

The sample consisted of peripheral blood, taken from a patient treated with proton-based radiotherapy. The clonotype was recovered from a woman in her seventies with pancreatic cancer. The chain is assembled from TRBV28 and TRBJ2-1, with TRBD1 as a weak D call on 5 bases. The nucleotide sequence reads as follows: TGTGCCAGCAGTTTGATACGGACACCAAAAGGAAATGAGCAGTTCTTC. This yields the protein CASSLIRTPKGNEQFF.